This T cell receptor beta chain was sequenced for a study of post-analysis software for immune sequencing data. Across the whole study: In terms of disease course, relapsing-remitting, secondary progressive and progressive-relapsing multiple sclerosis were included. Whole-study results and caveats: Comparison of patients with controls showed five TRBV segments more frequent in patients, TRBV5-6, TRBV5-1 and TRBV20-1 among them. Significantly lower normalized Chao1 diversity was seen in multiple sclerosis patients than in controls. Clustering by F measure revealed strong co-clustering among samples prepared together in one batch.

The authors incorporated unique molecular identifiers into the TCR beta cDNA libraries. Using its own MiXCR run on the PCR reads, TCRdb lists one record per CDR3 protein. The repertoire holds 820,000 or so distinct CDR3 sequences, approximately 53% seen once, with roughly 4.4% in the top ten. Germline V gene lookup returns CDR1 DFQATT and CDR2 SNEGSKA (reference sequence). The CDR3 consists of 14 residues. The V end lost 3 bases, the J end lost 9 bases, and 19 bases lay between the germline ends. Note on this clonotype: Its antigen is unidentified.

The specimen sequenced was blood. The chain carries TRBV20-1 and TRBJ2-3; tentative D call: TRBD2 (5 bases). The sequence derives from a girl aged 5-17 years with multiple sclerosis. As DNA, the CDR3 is TGCAGTGCTAGGAAGGACTTGGCGGAAGAGACGCAGTATTTT. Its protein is CSARKDLAEETQYF.